The next 21 T cell receptor beta chains were all read from a single sample in a study of T cells in Graves' hyperthyroidism and ophthalmopathy. Amplified regions were TCR beta CDR3 sequences from RNA transcripts. TCR CDR3 regions were first amplified by RT-PCR with HTBI primers. MiXCR was run by TCRdb on the multiplex PCR reads, yielding one entry per CDR3 protein. This sample has some 350,000 distinct CDR3 sequences; 15% to 17% occur once, and the top ten carry 28%. The sequencing input was blood. The source of these receptors is a woman between 18 and 29 years old with Graves' hyperthyroidism that later progressed to Graves' ophthalmopathy.

This clonotype has at least ten counts. The J gene is TRBJ2-1, the V gene TRBV28; 13 nucleotides agree with TRBD2. V shed 3 bases, J shed 10 bases, and the junction held 3 bases outside the gene matches. This CDR3 contains 14 residues. CDR1 and CDR2 (germline): MDHEN, SYDVKM. This chain's CDR3 is CASSFTSGGGEQFF. CDR3 nucleotide sequence: TGTGCCAGCAGTTTCACTAGCGGGGGGGGGGAGCAGTTCTTC.

The chain links TRBV7-2 to TRBJ2-2, with 8 bases aligning to TRBD2. CDR1 and CDR2 (germline): SGHTA, FQGNSA. V shed 3 bases and J 6 bases; nucleotides not matched to a gene: 3. CDR3 length: 14 residues. The CDR3 DNA sequence: TGTGCCAGCAGCTTCGGGAGGGGGGCCGGGGAGCTGTTTTTT. It encodes CASSFGRGAGELFF.

The chain couples TRBV19 to TRBJ2-2; the D call may be TRBD1 or TRBD2 (5 bases each). V was shortened by 5 bases and J by 4 bases, with 11 bases between the two germline ends. The CDR3 loop spans 14 amino acids. Germline loops: CDR1 LNHDA, CDR2 SQIVND (reference sequence). The chain's CDR3 is CASSSVGATGELFF. Here the CDR3 DNA reads TGTGCCAGTAGTTCGGTCGGGGCCACCGGGGAGCTGTTTTTT.

This clonotype was recorded at least ten times. V is TRBV7-9 and J is TRBJ2-1, with 8 positions matching TRBD2. The V gene end was trimmed by 7 bases and the J gene end by 3 bases; junction bases not matched to a gene: 5. This CDR3 spans 14 amino acids. CDR1 and CDR2 (germline): SEHNR, FQNEAQ (reference sequence). CDR3 nucleotides: TGTGCCAGCAAACGGGAGGGTAGCTACAATGAGCAGTTCTTC. As protein: CASKREGSYNEQFF.

This clonotype has a count of ten or more. The J gene is TRBJ2-4, the V gene TRBV20-1; D could derive from TRBD1 or TRBD2 (5 bases each). The V end lost 0 bases, the J end lost 6 bases, and 18 bases lay between the germline ends. The CDR3 is 16 residues long. From germline, CDR1 is DFQATT and CDR2 SNEGSKA (reference sequence). CDR3 sequence: CSARDRDARASNIQYF. The CDR3 nucleotides read TGCAGTGCTAGAGACCGGGATGCCAGGGCATCAAACATTCAGTACTTC.

This clonotype was found many times. The V and J genes are TRBV20-1 and TRBJ1-2, with TRBD1 matching 10 bases. The CDR3 is 14 residues long. The ends lost 5 bases at V and 6 bases at J; junction bases unmatched: 9. Per germline, CDR1 DFQATT and CDR2 SNEGSKA (reference sequence). This CDR3 is CSAWDRGLRNGYTF. CDR3 bases: TGCAGTGCTTGGGACAGGGGATTAAGAAATGGCTACACCTTC.

The table lists this clonotype with a few counts. The J gene is TRBJ2-5, the V gene TRBV11-2; no clear D. Germline V gene lookup returns CDR1 SGHAT and CDR2 FQNNGV. Between the trimmed V and J ends, which lost 1 base and 3 bases, there was a span of 12 bases. The CDR3 is 15 amino acids. CDR3 sequence reads: CASSLGGSFEETQYF. The CDR3, as DNA: TGTGCCAGCAGCTTAGGGGGTAGCTTTGAAGAGACCCAGTACTTC.

To note about this clonotype: Possible read error: a much larger clone is one base away. V gene TRBV6-2 or TRBV6-3 combines with J gene TRBJ2-1, with 8 bases matching TRBD2. J lost 3 bases, V lost 6 bases, and 10 bases had no gene match. The CDR3 has 16 amino acids. Germline assignment: CDR1 MNHEY and CDR2 SVGEGT. The CDR3 bases are TGTGCCAGCAGCGTAGGGACTAGAGTTCTCTACAATGAGCAGTTCTTC. Its translation is CASSVGTRVLYNEQFF.

The rearrangement joins TRBV20-1 to TRBJ2-1, with 7 bases lining up with TRBD2. Germline CDR1 reads DFQATT; CDR2 reads SNEGSKA (reference sequence). Unmatched junction bases numbered 9, after V lost 4 bases and J lost 0 bases. This CDR3 has 16 residues. The DNA for the CDR3 is TGCAGTGCTACCGATCCAAGCGGGGCCTCCTACAATGAGCAGTTCTTC. Its translation is CSATDPSGASYNEQFF.

This clonotype was observed a few times. The gene calls are TRBV7-9 and TRBJ2-5, with D perhaps matching TRBD1 or TRBD2 (5 bases each). Trimming removed 5 bases at V and 5 bases at J, with 15 bases between. Germline-derived CDR1 and CDR2 are SEHNR and FQNEAQ (reference sequence). The CDR3 sequence is 14 residues long. CDR3 protein: CASSSTGSGETQYF. CDR3 coding DNA: TGTGCCAGCAGCAGCACAGGATCGGGGGAGACCCAGTACTTC.

This rearrangement joins TRBV7-9 to TRBJ2-5; D gene uncertain. The germline V and J ends were trimmed by 2 bases and 1 base, with 11 bases remaining between them. CDR1 and CDR2 (germline): SEHNR, FQNEAQ (reference sequence). This CDR3 spans 15 amino acids. CDR3 amino acids: CASSLWNAVQETQYF. The CDR3 DNA follows: TGTGCCAGCAGCTTATGGAACGCGGTCCAAGAGACCCAGTACTTC.

The sample holds many counts of this clonotype. The chain carries TRBV4-2 and TRBJ1-4; D gene ambiguous. CDR1 LGHNA and CDR2 YNFKEQ come from the germline V gene. The V end lost 1 base, the J end lost 6 bases, and 3 bases lay between the germline ends. CDR3 length equals 12 residues. The chain's CDR3 is CASSQVDEKLFF. The CDR3, as DNA: TGTGCCAGCAGCCAAGTAGATGAAAAACTGTTTTTT.

This clonotype came up many times. This chain joins TRBV27 and TRBJ2-7; possibly TRBD2 for D (6 bases). Germline V gives CDR1 MNHEY, CDR2 SMNVEV (reference sequence). Trimming removed 8 bases from V and 2 bases from J, with 19 bases in between. CDR3 length: 15 residues. DNA for the CDR3: TGTGCCAGCTTAGCGTGGACCCGGGGGACCTACGAGCAGTACTTC. As protein: CASLAWTRGTYEQYF.

This clonotype was seen ten or more times. V is TRBV20-1 and J is TRBJ2-5, with 8 bases aligning to TRBD2. Germline V gene lookup returns CDR1 DFQATT and CDR2 SNEGSKA (reference sequence). V shed 6 bases and J 4 bases; nucleotides not matched to a gene: 13. CDR3 size: 15 residues. The DNA for the CDR3 is TGCAGTGCGTTTTTTGGCGGGAGGAAGGGAGAGACCCAGTACTTC. Residues: CSAFFGGRKGETQYF.

The genes are TRBV30 and TRBJ2-2; 10 bases are a match to TRBD1. The CDR3 spans 17 residues. V gave up 3 bases and J gave up 7 bases; unmatched junction bases: 14. From germline, CDR1 is GTSNPN and CDR2 SVGIG (reference sequence). The CDR3 region has the DNA TGTGCCTGGAGGACGGTATCCGGGACAGGGGTTGTCGGGGAGCTGTTTTTT. Residues: CAWRTVSGTGVVGELFF.

This clonotype was picked up many times. The rearrangement uses TRBV28 and TRBJ2-1; D is unresolved. V lost 5 bases, J lost 0 bases, and 11 bases lay in between. CDR1 and CDR2 from the germline V gene are MDHEN and SYDVKM. This CDR3 has 15 residues. Here the CDR3 reads CASSGFIGSYNEQFF. The CDR3 DNA follows: TGTGCCAGCAGTGGCTTCATAGGCTCCTACAATGAGCAGTTCTTC.

At least ten counts were recorded for this clonotype. The chain couples TRBV6-1 to TRBJ2-3; 13 bases are shared with TRBD2. The CDR3 is 17 amino acids. CDR1 MNHNS and CDR2 SASEGT come from the germline V gene. V gave up 5 bases and J gave up 0 bases; unmatched junction bases: 5. CDR3 sequence reads: CASSRTSGGYSTDTQYF. The CDR3 DNA follows: TGTGCCAGCAGTCGGACTAGCGGGGGTTACAGCACAGATACGCAGTATTTT.

The gene calls are TRBV6-5 and TRBJ2-2; TRBD2 is a possible D gene (6 bases). The CDR3 sequence is 15 residues long. Germline CDR1 and CDR2: MNHEY and SVGAGI. V dropped 0 bases and J dropped 1 base, with 6 bases sitting between them. CDR3 sequence (DNA): TGTGCCAGCAGTTACTCTAGCGGGAACACCGGGGAGCTGTTTTTT. Translation: CASSYSSGNTGELFF.

This clonotype was counted only a few times. V and J are TRBV10-3 and TRBJ2-1, with 12 bases identical to TRBD1. This CDR3 is 14 amino acids long. V shed 7 bases and J 5 bases; nucleotides not matched to a gene: 3. CDR1 is ENHRY, CDR2 SYGVKD, per germline. This CDR3 is CAIMGQGADNEQFF. The DNA for the CDR3 is TGTGCCATCATGGGACAGGGGGCAGACAATGAGCAGTTCTTC.

A note on this clonotype: A read error is possible here, since a much larger clone lies one base away. This sequence joins TRBV6-2 or TRBV6-3 and TRBJ2-5; D unresolved. This CDR3 is built from 12 residues. Looked up from germline, CDR1 is MNHEY and CDR2 is SVGEGT. Trimming shortened V by 0 bases and J by 4 bases, and 3 bases separated the two germline ends. The CDR3 nucleotides are TGTGCCAGCAGTTACTCCCCAGAGACCCAGTACTTC. This encodes CASSYSPETQYF.

This clonotype was picked up a small number of times. The CDR3 reads CASRPEVGIPGELFF. The CDR3 bases are TGTGCCAGCAGACCGGAGGTGGGGATCCCTGGGGAGCTGTTTTTT. The chain couples TRBV6-1 to TRBJ2-2; D may be TRBD2 (5 bases). This CDR3 spans 15 amino acids. Germline lookup yields CDR1 MNHNS and CDR2 SASEGT. V shed 6 bases and J shed 8 bases, with 19 bases lying between them.